Sequencing of this T cell receptor beta chain was carried out in a study of cytomegalovirus exposure and HLA in healthy donors. Background on the study: The Caucasian-associated ancestry cluster contained 81% of the roughly 400 genotyped donors. Overall study results and limits: Most of the TCR beta V segments (in an earlier analysis) were productive either about 87% or about 30% of the time. Cytomegalovirus status, reportedly, was diagnosed with high specificity and sensitivity by the classifier.

Per the germline V gene, CDR1 is LNHNV and CDR2 is YYDKDF (reference sequence). The ends lost 2 bases at V and 7 bases at J; junction bases unmatched: 14. This CDR3 contains 17 residues. A note on this clone: Its antigen remains unknown.

While unrecorded immune exposures were likely, the donors were nominally healthy when sampled. The PCR employed 60 Vbeta primers together with 13 Jbeta primers. Using immunoSEQ multiplex PCR, the repertoire was profiled, and TCRdb retains in-frame clones only, with some absent. The sample has under 250,000 clones, roughly 84% seen once. Sequenced sample: PBMCs. This receptor was taken from a girl aged 2 to 9 in good health and CMV-seronegative. The chain carries TRBV15 and TRBJ2-1; the match to TRBD2 covers 7 bases. CDR3 in DNA: TGTGCCACCAGCAGAAGAACGAGGTGGGAGGGGAAGAATGAGCAGTTCTTC. Amino acid sequence: CATSRRTRWEGKNEQFF.